The 16 T cell receptor beta chains below come from one sample, sequenced in a study of tumor and adjacent non-tumor tissue in lung cancer. Three rounds of nested PCR, following a modified ARM-PCR protocol, produced the TCRbeta library. TCRdb re-analysed the multiplex PCR reads in MiXCR, keeping a single row per CDR3 protein. The sample lists approximately 62,000 distinct CDR3 sequences; roughly 60% were seen once. This sample's RNA came from whole unsorted tissue. More than 3 cm separated this lung sample from the edge of the tumor. Sequences were obtained from distant non-tumor lung tissue. The source of these receptors is a man between 70 and 80 years old with non-small cell lung cancer.

The CDR3 loop reads CVSSLSRGGGQQFF. Here the CDR3 DNA reads TGTGTCAGTAGCTTGTCCCGGGGGGGTGGCCAGCAGTTCTTC. The chain couples TRBV5-5 to TRBJ2-1; 8 nucleotides match TRBD2. Germline V gene data show CDR1 as SGHKS and CDR2 as YYEKEE (reference sequence). The CDR3 is 14 amino acids.

This clonotype was picked up many times. The chain is built from TRBV7-8 and TRBJ1-1; D might be TRBD1 (5 bases). The germline CDR1 and CDR2 sequences are SGHVS and FQNEAQ. CDR3 length equals 17 residues. V gave up 5 bases and J gave up 2 bases, with 21 bases separating them. This CDR3 reads CASSLPEGQGINTEAFF. Here the CDR3 DNA reads TGTGCCAGCAGCCTCCCCGAGGGCCAGGGTATTAACACTGAAGCTTTCTTT.

Of note for this clonotype: Because it lacks the conserved phenylalanine or tryptophan at the end, this CDR3 is likely a read error. The V gene is TRBV5-1, the J gene TRBJ2-3; 9 positions agree with TRBD2. V shed 1 base and J 4 bases; nucleotides not matched to a gene: 4. This CDR3 contains 15 residues. In germline, CDR1 is SGHRS, CDR2 YFSETQ. The DNA for the CDR3 is TGCGCCAGCAGCTTGACTGGCGGGAGGGCAGATACGCAGTATTTA. It is translated as CASSLTGGRADTQYL.

In this sample, this clonotype turned up once. Relative to the germline gene, one junction end is altered; a read error may explain this. V usage is TRBV11-2 and J usage is TRBJ2-5, with D possibly called TRBD1 or TRBD2 (7 bases each). This CDR3 is built from 15 residues. Germline V gene lookup returns CDR1 SGHAT and CDR2 FQNNGV. For the CDR3, the DNA is TGTGCCAGTAGCATATACAGGGGAGGGAGAGAGATCCAGTACTTC. Its protein product is CASSIYRGGREIQYF. Based on the CDR3 plus reference TRBV11-2 and TRBJ2-5, the full variable domain is EAGVAQSPRYKIIEKRQSVAFWCNPISGHATLYWYQQILGQGPKLLIQFQNNGVVDDSQLPKDRFSAERLKGVDSTLKIQPAKLEDSAVYLCASSIYRGGREIQYFGPGTRLLVL.

This clonotype was observed a few times. V usage is TRBV28 and J usage is TRBJ1-2; no clear D. V was shortened by 7 bases and J by 4 bases, with 10 bases between the two germline ends. Per germline, CDR1 MDHEN and CDR2 SYDVKM. The CDR3 totals 12 residues. This chain's CDR3 is CASTLGSYGYTF. CDR3 in DNA: TGTGCCAGCACTCTAGGAAGCTATGGCTACACCTTC.

This clonotype appeared a single time. The genes are TRBV29-1 and TRBJ2-2; 11 bases are a match to TRBD2. J was trimmed by 6 bases and V by 7 bases; bases with no gene match: 7. The CDR3 runs 14 residues. CDR1 and CDR2 from the germline V gene are SQVTM and ANQGSEA. As DNA, the CDR3 is TGCAGCGCCCTACTAGCGGGAGTTGCCGGGGAGCTGTTTTTT. Its protein is CSALLAGVAGELFF.

This clonotype was observed at least ten times. The V gene is TRBV12-3 or TRBV12-4, the J gene TRBJ1-3, with D hard to call. The CDR3 contains 13 residues. The V and J ends lost 7 bases and 5 bases respectively, with 12 bases between them. For the CDR3, the DNA is TGTGCCAGCAATTCGGCCGCAAGAAACACCATATATTTT. This codes for CASNSAARNTIYF.

About this clonotype: It is likely a read error, because the conserved phenylalanine at the end of the CDR3 is missing. The rearrangement joins TRBV5-1 to TRBJ2-7; D possibly matches TRBD1 or TRBD2 (5 bases each). CDR3 size: 15 residues. Per the germline V gene, CDR1 is SGHRS and CDR2 is YFSETQ. Trimming took 2 bases from V and 0 from J, leaving 12 bases between them. The CDR3 sequence is CASSFSRGDSYEQYL. As DNA, the CDR3 is TGCGCCAGCAGCTTTTCGCGAGGGGACTCCTACGAGCAGTACTTA.

This clonotype has only a few counts. J is TRBJ1-2 and V is TRBV28; TRBD1 might be the D (5 bases). This CDR3 has 15 residues. Trimming pared 5 bases from V and 12 bases from J, leaving 25 bases between. Germline loops: CDR1 MDHEN, CDR2 SYDVKM. The CDR3 bases are TGTGCCAGCAGTCCTGGGGGAGGGACTAACTATGGTCACACCTTC. Amino acid sequence: CASSPGGGTNYGHTF.

This clonotype occurred many times. The V call is TRBV10-2, the J call TRBJ2-7; D gene unclear. From germline, CDR1 is WSHSY and CDR2 SAAADI. Trimming took 8 bases from V and 2 from J, leaving 10 bases between them. This CDR3 has 12 residues. The chain's CDR3 is CASGHYPYEQYF. CDR3 coding DNA: TGCGCCAGCGGCCATTATCCCTACGAGCAGTACTTC.

This clonotype came up a few times. The chain carries TRBV5-1 and TRBJ2-7; a weak D match, TRBD1 (6 bases). The V gene lost 0 bases and the J gene lost 1 base, with 8 bases spanning the gap. There are 14 residues in the CDR3. Per germline, CDR1 SGHRS and CDR2 YFSETQ. The CDR3 DNA sequence: TGCGCCAGCAGCTTGGGGGACAAGTCCTACGAGCAGTACTTC. It is translated as CASSLGDKSYEQYF.

About this clonotype: It may be a read error: a sequence one base away is much more abundant. The chain recombines TRBV7-2 with TRBJ1-6, with D maybe TRBD1 (5 bases). CDR1 and CDR2 from the germline V gene are SGHTA and FQGNSA. Trimming took 5 bases from V and 5 from J, leaving 13 bases between them. The CDR3 sequence is 15 residues long. CDR3 sequence reads: CASSLRRGNNSPLHF. The DNA of the CDR3 is TGTGCCAGCAGCCTAAGGAGGGGCAATAATTCACCCCTCCACTTT.

This clonotype was counted ten times or more. The rearrangement links TRBV6-5 to TRBJ2-3; D is perhaps TRBD2 (5 bases). Trimming removed 0 bases from V and 1 base from J, with 11 bases in between. Germline CDR1 MNHEY, CDR2 SVGAGI. The CDR3 has 16 residues. The chain's CDR3 is CASSYSPPGGTDTQYF. The CDR3 DNA follows: TGTGCCAGCAGTTACTCCCCCCCCGGGGGCACAGATACGCAGTATTTT.

This clonotype was seen a single time. The junction differs from germline at one of its ends, possibly a read error. The chain couples TRBV6-5 to TRBJ1-1, with 9 bases fitting TRBD1. The CDR3 length is 16 residues. The germline V gene encodes CDR1 MNHEY and CDR2 SVGAGI. The chain's CDR3 is CASSYDRGLRNTEASF. CDR3 DNA sequence: TGTGCCAGCAGTTACGACAGGGGGTTAAGGAACACTGAAGCTTCCTTT.

The chain uses TRBV20-1 and TRBJ2-4; 8 bases fit TRBD1. The germline V gene has CDR1 DFQATT and CDR2 SNEGSKA (reference sequence). The CDR3 runs to 14 residues. Trimming cost V 6 bases and J 7 bases; bases outside gene matches: 11. CDR3 protein: CSAEDREGWNIQYF. In DNA, the CDR3 is TGCAGTGCGGAGGACAGGGAAGGATGGAACATTCAGTACTTC.

The table lists this clonotype with many counts. This sequence joins TRBV10-3 and TRBJ2-5; D not certain. The V gene's germline CDR1 is ENHRY and CDR2 SYGVKD. Trimming cost V 2 bases and J 2 bases, with 9 bases left between them. This CDR3 contains 14 residues. Here the CDR3 DNA reads TGTGCCATCAGTGAGAACGGTCCTCAAGAGACCCAGTACTTC. This encodes CAISENGPQETQYF.